This T cell receptor beta chain is from a study of CD8 T cells in ankylosing spondylitis. Study-wide results and limits: In the blood and synovial fluid of reactive arthritis, some motif variants had been previously reported. Ankylosing spondylitis blood appeared to be characterized by a TCR beta motif of several highly homologous variants. Significant enrichment of disease-linked clones was reportedly seen in matched ankylosing spondylitis synovial fluid.

This clonotype is a singleton in its sample. The antigen is undetermined. Quantitative 5'-RACE with molecular barcodes produced the TCR beta libraries. TCRdb re-called the 5' RACE reads with MiXCR, one entry per CDR3 protein. Among 350,000 to 450,000 distinct CDR3 sequences listed, approximately 26% were seen once. The TCR comes from a male donor with ankylosing spondylitis. The specimen sequenced was blood, either unsorted or a sorted T cell fraction (not recorded which).

This CDR3 is CASSEVTSGSPYNEQFF. The CDR3 DNA sequence: TGTGCCAGCAGTGAAGTGACTAGCGGGAGCCCCTACAATGAGCAGTTCTTC. The gene calls are TRBV6-1 and TRBJ2-1; 12 nucleotides align to TRBD2. V lost 1 base and J lost 2; bases outside the gene matches: 3. CDR1 and CDR2 from the germline V gene are MNHNS and SASEGT. The CDR3 is 17 residues long.